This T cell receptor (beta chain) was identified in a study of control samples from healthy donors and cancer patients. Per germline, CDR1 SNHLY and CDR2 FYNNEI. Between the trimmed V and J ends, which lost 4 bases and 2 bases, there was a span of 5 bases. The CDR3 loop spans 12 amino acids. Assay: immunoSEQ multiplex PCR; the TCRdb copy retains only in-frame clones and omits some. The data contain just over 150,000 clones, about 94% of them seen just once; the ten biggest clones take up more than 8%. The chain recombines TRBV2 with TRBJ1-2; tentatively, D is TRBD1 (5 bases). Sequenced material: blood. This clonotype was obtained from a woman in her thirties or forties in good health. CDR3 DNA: TGTGCCAGCAGTGCAGGGAACTATGGCTACACCTTC. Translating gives CASSAGNYGYTF.